This T cell receptor (beta chain) emerged from a study of blood T cell repertoires in COVID-19. Study at large: In each case, the material was cDNA or gDNA derived from T cells, B-cell-depleted T cells, or PBMCs.

The CDR3 spans 18 residues. V was pared by 1 base and J by 2 bases, with 7 bases of the junction left unmatched. Germline CDR1 and CDR2: LGHNA and YSLEER. Authors' data handling: From reference gene primer amplification, estimates of nucleated cell counts were derived. The repertoire was sequenced with immunoSEQ multiplex PCR; TCRdb's copy has only in-frame clones and lacks some. D and trimming were read from the DNA, whereas the V and J calls and clone size are those reported in that table. The sample includes roughly 80,000 clones, 65% to 85% of them seen just once. This receptor was obtained from a man aged 60 to 75 with active or convalescent COVID-19. Sequencing was done on a sample of peripheral blood. The chain couples TRBV4-3 to TRBJ2-3; 12 bases align to TRBD2. CDR3 sequence reads: CASSQGLAGAHSTDTQYF. In DNA, the CDR3 is TGCGCCAGCAGCCAAGGACTAGCGGGGGCCCACTCCACAGATACGCAGTATTTT.